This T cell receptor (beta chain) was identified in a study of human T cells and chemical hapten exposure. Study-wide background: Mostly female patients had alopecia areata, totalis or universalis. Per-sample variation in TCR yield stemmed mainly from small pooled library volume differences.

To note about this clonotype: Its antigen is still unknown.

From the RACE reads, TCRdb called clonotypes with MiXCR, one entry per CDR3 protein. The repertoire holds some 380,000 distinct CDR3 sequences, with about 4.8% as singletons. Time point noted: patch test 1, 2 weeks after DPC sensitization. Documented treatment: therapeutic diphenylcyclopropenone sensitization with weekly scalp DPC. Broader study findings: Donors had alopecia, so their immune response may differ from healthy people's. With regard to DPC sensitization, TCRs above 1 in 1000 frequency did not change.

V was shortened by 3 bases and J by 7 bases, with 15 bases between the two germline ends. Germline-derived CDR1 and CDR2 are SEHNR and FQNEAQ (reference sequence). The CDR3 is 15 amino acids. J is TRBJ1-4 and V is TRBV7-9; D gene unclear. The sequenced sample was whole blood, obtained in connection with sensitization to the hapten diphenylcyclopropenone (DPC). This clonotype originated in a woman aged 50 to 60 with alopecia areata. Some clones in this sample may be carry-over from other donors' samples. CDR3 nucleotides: TGTGCCAGCAGCTTGGCGTGGAGGGAGGTTGAAAAACTGTTTTTT. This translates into CASSLAWREVEKLFF.